In its sample, the clone carrying this T cell receptor beta chain was seen a few times. The CDR3 is made up of 12 amino acids. Germline V lookup: CDR1 SQVTM, CDR2 ANQGSEA. With V trimmed by 3 bases and J by 10 bases, 8 bases remained unmatched. TCRdb re-analysed the 5' RACE reads in MiXCR, keeping a single row per CDR3 protein. The data show 500,000 to 650,000 distinct CDR3 sequences, with approximately 13% seen just once and 14% to 15% held by the top ten. This sample was taken from a study of T cells after yellow fever vaccination. Study information: The fractions with low cell numbers were processed using SMART-Seq v4 Ultra Low Input.

Sequenced material: PBMCs, taken on the day of the yellow fever booster vaccination. The source of this sequence is a man aged 25 to 40 who received the YFV17D yellow fever vaccine. The rearrangement uses TRBV29-1 and TRBJ1-1, with 7 bases matching TRBD1. The DNA for the CDR3 is TGCAGCGTTGACCGAGGGGGCCAGAGAGCTTTCTTT. Its protein is CSVDRGGQRAFF.